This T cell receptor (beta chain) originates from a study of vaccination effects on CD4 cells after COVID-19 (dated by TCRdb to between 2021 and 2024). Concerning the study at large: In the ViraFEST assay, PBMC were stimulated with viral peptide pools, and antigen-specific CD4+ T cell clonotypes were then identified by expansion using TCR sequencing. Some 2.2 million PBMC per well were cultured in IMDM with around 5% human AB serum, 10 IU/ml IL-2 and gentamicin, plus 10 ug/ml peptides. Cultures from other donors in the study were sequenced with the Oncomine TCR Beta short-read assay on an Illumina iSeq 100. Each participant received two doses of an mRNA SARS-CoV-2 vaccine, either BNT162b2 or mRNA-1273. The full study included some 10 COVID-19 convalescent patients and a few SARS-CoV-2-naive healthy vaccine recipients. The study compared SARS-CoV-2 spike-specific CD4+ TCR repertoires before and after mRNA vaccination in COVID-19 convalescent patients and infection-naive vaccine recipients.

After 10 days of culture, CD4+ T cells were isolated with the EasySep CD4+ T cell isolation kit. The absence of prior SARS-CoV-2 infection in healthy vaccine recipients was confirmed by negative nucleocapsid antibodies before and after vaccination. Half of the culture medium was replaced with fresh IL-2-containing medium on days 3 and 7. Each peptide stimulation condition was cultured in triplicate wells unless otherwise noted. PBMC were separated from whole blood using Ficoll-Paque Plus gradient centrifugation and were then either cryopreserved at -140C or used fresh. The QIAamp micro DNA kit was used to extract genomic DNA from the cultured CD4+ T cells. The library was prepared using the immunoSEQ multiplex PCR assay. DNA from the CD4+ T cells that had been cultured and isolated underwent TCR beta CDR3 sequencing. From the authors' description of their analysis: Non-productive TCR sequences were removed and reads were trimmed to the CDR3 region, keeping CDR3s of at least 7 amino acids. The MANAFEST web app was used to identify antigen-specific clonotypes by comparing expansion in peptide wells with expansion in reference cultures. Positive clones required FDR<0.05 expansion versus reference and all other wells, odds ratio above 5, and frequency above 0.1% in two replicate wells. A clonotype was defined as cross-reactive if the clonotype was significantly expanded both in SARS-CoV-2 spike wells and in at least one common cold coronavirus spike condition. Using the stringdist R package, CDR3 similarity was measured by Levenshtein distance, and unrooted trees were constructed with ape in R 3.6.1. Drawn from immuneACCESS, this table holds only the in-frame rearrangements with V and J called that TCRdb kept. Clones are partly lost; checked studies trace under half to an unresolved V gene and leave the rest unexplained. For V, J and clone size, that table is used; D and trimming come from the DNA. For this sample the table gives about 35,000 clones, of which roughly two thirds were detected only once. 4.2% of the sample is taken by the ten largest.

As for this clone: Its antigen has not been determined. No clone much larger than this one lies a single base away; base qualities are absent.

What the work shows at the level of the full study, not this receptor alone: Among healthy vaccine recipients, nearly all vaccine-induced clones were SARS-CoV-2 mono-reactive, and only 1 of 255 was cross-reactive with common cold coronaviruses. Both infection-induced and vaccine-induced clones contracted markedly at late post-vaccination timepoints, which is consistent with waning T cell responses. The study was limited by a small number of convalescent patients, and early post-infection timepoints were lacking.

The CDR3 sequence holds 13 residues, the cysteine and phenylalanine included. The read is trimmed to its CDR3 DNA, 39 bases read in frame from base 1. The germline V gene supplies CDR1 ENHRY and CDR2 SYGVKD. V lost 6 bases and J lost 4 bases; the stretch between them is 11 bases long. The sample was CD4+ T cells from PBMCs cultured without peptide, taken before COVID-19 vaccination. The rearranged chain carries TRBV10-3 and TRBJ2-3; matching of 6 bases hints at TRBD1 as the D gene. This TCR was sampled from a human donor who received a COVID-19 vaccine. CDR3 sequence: CAIRAGVADTQYF. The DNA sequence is TGTGCCATCAGAGCAGGGGTGGCAGATACGCAGTATTTT.